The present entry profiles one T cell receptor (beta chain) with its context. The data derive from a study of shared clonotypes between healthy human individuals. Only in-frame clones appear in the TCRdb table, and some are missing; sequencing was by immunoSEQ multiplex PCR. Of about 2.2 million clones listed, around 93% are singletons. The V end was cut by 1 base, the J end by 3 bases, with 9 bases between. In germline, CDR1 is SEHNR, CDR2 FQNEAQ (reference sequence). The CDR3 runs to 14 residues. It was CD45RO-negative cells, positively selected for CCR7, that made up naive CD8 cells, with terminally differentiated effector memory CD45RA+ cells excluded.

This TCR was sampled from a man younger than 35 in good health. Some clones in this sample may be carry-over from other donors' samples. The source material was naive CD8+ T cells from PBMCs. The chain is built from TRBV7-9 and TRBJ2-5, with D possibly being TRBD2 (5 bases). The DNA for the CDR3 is TGTGCCAGCAGCTTAGTGAACGGGGAAGAGACCCAGTACTTC. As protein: CASSLVNGEETQYF.